A selection of T cell receptor beta chains follows, all from one sample in a study of blood T cell repertoires in COVID-19. Method: immunoSEQ multiplex PCR; TCRdb's copy keeps in-frame clones and lacks some. Among approximately 200,000 clones listed, roughly 80% were seen once. Sequencing was carried out using PBMCs or T cells enriched from blood (not recorded which). Receptors originate from a man in his 60s who had recovered from COVID-19. CDR3s include the opening cysteine and the closing phenylalanine or tryptophan. The order of the fields is D gene, V gene, clone size, J gene, CDR3 DNA, CDR3 protein. D genes are given only for firm matches. Some rows have no size entry. The others give once, few or many, or a class for an expanded clone.

d_call: TRBD1
v_call: TRBV19
clone_size: NA
j_call: TRBJ2-2
cdr3_nt: TGTGCCAGTAGTTTAGGGACAGGGGGTCCCGGGGAGCTGTTTTTT
cdr3_aa: CASSLGTGGPGELFF

d_call: TRBD2
v_call: TRBV5-1
clone_size: once
j_call: TRBJ2-2
cdr3_nt: TGCGCCAGCAGCTTGGGGACTAGCGGACCCCCGCGGGAGCTGTTTTTT
cdr3_aa: CASSLGTSGPPRELFF

d_call: TRBD2
v_call: TRBV6-6
clone_size: NA
j_call: TRBJ2-3
cdr3_nt: TGTGCCAGCAGTCACCGGAGAACTAGCGGAAGCACAGATACGCAGTATTTT
cdr3_aa: CASSHRRTSGSTDTQYF

d_call: TRBD2
v_call: TRBV3-1/TRBV3-2
clone_size: NA
j_call: TRBJ2-5
cdr3_nt: TGTGCCAGCAGCCAAGAATTAGCGGGGGGCTCGGGGGAGACCCAGTACTTC
cdr3_aa: CASSQELAGGSGETQYF

d_call: NA
v_call: TRBV4-1
clone_size: NA
j_call: TRBJ1-2
cdr3_nt: TGCGCCAGCAGCCAAGAATTTTATACGTCCGGGTATTTGGACTATGGCTACACCTTC
cdr3_aa: CASSQEFYTSGYLDYGYTF

d_call: TRBD2
v_call: TRBV5-1
clone_size: NA
j_call: TRBJ2-1
cdr3_nt: TGCGCCAGCAGCTTGGTGGCTAGCGGGGGCCACAATGAGCAGTTCTTC
cdr3_aa: CASSLVASGGHNEQFF

d_call: NA
v_call: TRBV4-3
clone_size: few
j_call: TRBJ1-2
cdr3_nt: TGCGCCAGCAGCCGTGAACCCGGGCCGCCCCAGGGGAATGGCTACACCTTC
cdr3_aa: CASSREPGPPQGNGYTF

d_call: TRBD2
v_call: TRBV7-2
clone_size: NA
j_call: TRBJ2-1
cdr3_nt: TGTGCCAGCAGCTTAGATACTAGCGGGTACAATGAGCAGTTCTTC
cdr3_aa: CASSLDTSGYNEQFF

d_call: TRBD1
v_call: TRBV7-9
clone_size: few
j_call: TRBJ2-7
cdr3_nt: TGTGCCAGCAGCAAAAGGGACAGCTACGAGCAGTACTTC
cdr3_aa: CASSKRDSYEQYF

d_call: TRBD1
v_call: TRBV28
clone_size: NA
j_call: TRBJ1-2
cdr3_nt: TGTGCCAGCAGAGATCCCGGGACAGGGGGCCGCGGCTACACCTTC
cdr3_aa: CASRDPGTGGRGYTF

d_call: NA
v_call: TRBV4-3
clone_size: NA
j_call: TRBJ1-1
cdr3_nt: TGCGCCAGCAGTCAAAGCTGGGAGGGGACTGAAGCTTTCTTT
cdr3_aa: CASSQSWEGTEAFF

d_call: TRBD1
v_call: TRBV5-8
clone_size: NA
j_call: TRBJ1-4
cdr3_nt: TGTGCCAGCAGCTCTGGACAGGGATTTTTTAATGAAAAACTGTTTTTT
cdr3_aa: CASSSGQGFFNEKLFF

d_call: TRBD1
v_call: TRBV18
clone_size: NA
j_call: TRBJ1-3
cdr3_nt: TGTGCCAGCTCACCTTCCCGAGGCCTGACAGGGTCGAGCTCTGGAAACACCATATATTTT
cdr3_aa: CASSPSRGLTGSSSGNTIYF

d_call: NA
v_call: TRBV19
clone_size: NA
j_call: TRBJ2-5
cdr3_nt: TGTGCCAGTAGTAGGGAGGGGGAAGGACAAGAGACCCAGTACTTC
cdr3_aa: CASSREGEGQETQYF

d_call: TRBD2
v_call: TRBV2
clone_size: NA
j_call: TRBJ2-2
cdr3_nt: TGTGCCAGCGGGGGACTAGGACCAAACACCGGGGAGCTGTTTTTT
cdr3_aa: CASGGLGPNTGELFF

d_call: NA
v_call: TRBV5-1
clone_size: NA
j_call: TRBJ2-2
cdr3_nt: TGCGCCAGCAGCTCCGCCGACAAGAAGAAGCCCGGGGAGCTGTTTTTT
cdr3_aa: CASSSADKKKPGELFF

d_call: NA
v_call: TRBV7-2
clone_size: NA
j_call: TRBJ2-1
cdr3_nt: TGTGCCAGCAGCCCGACCGGGACTTGGGCTACGACTGAGCAGTTCTTC
cdr3_aa: CASSPTGTWATTEQFF

d_call: NA
v_call: TRBV11-2
clone_size: NA
j_call: TRBJ1-2
cdr3_nt: TGTGCCAGCAGCGGGGGCTCGGTAGGTTACGGCTACACCTTC
cdr3_aa: CASSGGSVGYGYTF

d_call: NA
v_call: TRBV12-3/TRBV12-4
clone_size: NA
j_call: TRBJ2-1
cdr3_nt: TGTGCCAGCAGTTTAAACAGGTGGAATGAGCAGTTCTTC
cdr3_aa: CASSLNRWNEQFF

d_call: TRBD1
v_call: TRBV11-3
clone_size: NA
j_call: TRBJ1-2
cdr3_nt: TGTGCCAGCAGCTCCTCTGCAAACAGGGGGAGCGCCTATGGCTACACCTTC
cdr3_aa: CASSSSANRGSAYGYTF

d_call: TRBD1
v_call: TRBV5-4
clone_size: NA
j_call: TRBJ1-1
cdr3_nt: TGTGCCAGCAGCTTTCTGCAGGGGGAGGTTGCTGAAGCTTTCTTT
cdr3_aa: CASSFLQGEVAEAFF

d_call: TRBD1
v_call: TRBV19
clone_size: NA
j_call: TRBJ1-5
cdr3_nt: TGTGCCAGTAGGGACAGGAGCAATCAGCCCCAGCATTTT
cdr3_aa: CASRDRSNQPQHF

d_call: TRBD1
v_call: TRBV7-8
clone_size: once
j_call: TRBJ1-5
cdr3_nt: TGTGCCAGCAGCTCAACAGGGGGTAGCAATCAGCCCCAGCATTTT
cdr3_aa: CASSSTGGSNQPQHF

d_call: TRBD1
v_call: TRBV5-1
clone_size: NA
j_call: TRBJ1-1
cdr3_nt: TGCGCCAGCAGCTTGGGAGGGACAGGGTACACTGAAGCTTTCTTT
cdr3_aa: CASSLGGTGYTEAFF

d_call: TRBD2
v_call: TRBV7-2
clone_size: once
j_call: TRBJ2-3
cdr3_nt: TGTGCCAGCAGCTTAGCGGGGGGGATCACAGATACGCAGTATTTT
cdr3_aa: CASSLAGGITDTQYF

d_call: TRBD1
v_call: TRBV19
clone_size: once
j_call: TRBJ2-3
cdr3_nt: TGTGCCAGTGGCAATTCCGGGACAGGGGGAGCAGATACGCAGTATTTT
cdr3_aa: CASGNSGTGGADTQYF

d_call: NA
v_call: TRBV25-1
clone_size: NA
j_call: TRBJ1-2
cdr3_nt: TGTGCCAGCAGTGAAGAGGGGGGGGGCGTTTATGGCTACACCTTC
cdr3_aa: CASSEEGGGVYGYTF

d_call: TRBD1
v_call: TRBV5-6
clone_size: NA
j_call: TRBJ1-2
cdr3_nt: TGTGCCAGCAGCTTGGCCCGGACAGGCTATGGCTACACCTTC
cdr3_aa: CASSLARTGYGYTF

d_call: NA
v_call: TRBV7-9
clone_size: NA
j_call: TRBJ1-2
cdr3_nt: TGTGCCAGCAGCCCCGGACACTTC
cdr3_aa: CASSPGHF

d_call: TRBD2
v_call: TRBV4-3
clone_size: NA
j_call: TRBJ2-7
cdr3_nt: TGCGCCAGCAGCCAAAGGGAGGGGTACGAGCAGTACTTC
cdr3_aa: CASSQREGYEQYF

d_call: NA
v_call: TRBV5-6
clone_size: once
j_call: TRBJ2-7
cdr3_nt: TGTGCCAGCAGCTTGGCCCCAGGGCAGGACGAGCAGTACTTC
cdr3_aa: CASSLAPGQDEQYF

d_call: NA
v_call: TRBV18
clone_size: NA
j_call: TRBJ1-2
cdr3_nt: TGTGCCAGCTCACCAGGGACACAAGCGGACTATGGCTACACCTTC
cdr3_aa: CASSPGTQADYGYTF

d_call: NA
v_call: TRBV11-2
clone_size: NA
j_call: TRBJ1-4
cdr3_nt: TGTGCCAGCAGCCTAAGATGGGGGCAGAGTAATGAAAAACTGTTTTTT
cdr3_aa: CASSLRWGQSNEKLFF

d_call: NA
v_call: TRBV25-1
clone_size: once
j_call: TRBJ1-2
cdr3_nt: TGTGCCAGCTTTGCCGGGGGGGCGGGCGGCTACACCTTC
cdr3_aa: CASFAGGAGGYTF

d_call: NA
v_call: TRBV6-5
clone_size: NA
j_call: TRBJ1-6
cdr3_nt: TGTGCCAGCAGTTACTTGGAGCCTTATAATTCACCCCTCCACTTT
cdr3_aa: CASSYLEPYNSPLHF

d_call: NA
v_call: TRBV5-8
clone_size: NA
j_call: TRBJ1-6
cdr3_nt: TGTGCCAGCAGCTTGGAACGGGATTCACCCCTCCACTTT
cdr3_aa: CASSLERDSPLHF

d_call: TRBD2
v_call: TRBV5-1
clone_size: NA
j_call: TRBJ2-5
cdr3_nt: TGCGCCAGCAGCTTGTTGTCTAGCGGGGAAGAGACCCAGTACTTC
cdr3_aa: CASSLLSSGEETQYF

d_call: NA
v_call: TRBV12-3/TRBV12-4
clone_size: NA
j_call: TRBJ1-1
cdr3_nt: TGTGCCAGCAGCAGTAACATGAACACTGAAGCTTTCTTT
cdr3_aa: CASSSNMNTEAFF

d_call: NA
v_call: TRBV7-9
clone_size: NA
j_call: TRBJ1-2
cdr3_nt: TGTGCCAGCAGCCAACGACAGGCGATGGGGGGCTACACCTTC
cdr3_aa: CASSQRQAMGGYTF

d_call: NA
v_call: TRBV11-2
clone_size: once
j_call: TRBJ2-4
cdr3_nt: TGTGCCAGCAGAAAGCCCGGGAAAGAAAACATTCAGTACTTC
cdr3_aa: CASRKPGKENIQYF

d_call: NA
v_call: TRBV7-5
clone_size: NA
j_call: TRBJ2-4
cdr3_nt: TGTGCCAGAAGCCCGACAGTAGCCAAAAACATTCAGTACTTC
cdr3_aa: CARSPTVAKNIQYF

d_call: NA
v_call: TRBV2
clone_size: NA
j_call: TRBJ1-1
cdr3_nt: TGTGCCAGCATTAACAGGGATTGGAAGAACACTGAAGCTTTCTTT
cdr3_aa: CASINRDWKNTEAFF

d_call: TRBD2
v_call: TRBV4-2
clone_size: NA
j_call: TRBJ2-5
cdr3_nt: TGTGCCAGCAGCCCCGGGGGGGTGGGAGAGACCCAGTACTTC
cdr3_aa: CASSPGGVGETQYF

d_call: NA
v_call: TRBV5-1
clone_size: NA
j_call: TRBJ1-1
cdr3_nt: TGCGCCAGCAGCTTGGTGTCAGACACTGAAGCTTTCTTT
cdr3_aa: CASSLVSDTEAFF

d_call: TRBD1
v_call: TRBV30
clone_size: NA
j_call: TRBJ2-3
cdr3_nt: TGTGCCTGGACTAGACAGGGTGTTGGTACGCAGTATTTT
cdr3_aa: CAWTRQGVGTQYF

d_call: TRBD1
v_call: TRBV6-5
clone_size: NA
j_call: TRBJ1-4
cdr3_nt: TGTGCCAGCAGTTATCTACAGGGGGCTAATGAAAAACTGTTTTTT
cdr3_aa: CASSYLQGANEKLFF

d_call: NA
v_call: TRBV24-1
clone_size: NA
j_call: TRBJ1-2
cdr3_nt: TGTGCCACCAGTGATTCTGCGGATAACTATGGCTACACCTTC
cdr3_aa: CATSDSADNYGYTF

d_call: TRBD1
v_call: TRBV18
clone_size: NA
j_call: TRBJ2-1
cdr3_nt: TGTGCCAGCTCACCGTTAGGACAGGGGTCTGGGGATGAGCAGTTCTTC
cdr3_aa: CASSPLGQGSGDEQFF

d_call: NA
v_call: TRBV6-5
clone_size: few
j_call: TRBJ1-2
cdr3_nt: TGTGCCAGCACCCGAGACTCGGAAGGAAGCTATGGCTACACCTTC
cdr3_aa: CASTRDSEGSYGYTF

d_call: NA
v_call: TRBV5-1
clone_size: NA
j_call: TRBJ2-2
cdr3_nt: TGCGCCAGCAGCCCTTGGAGGGACAGCCCCGGGGAGCTGTTTTTT
cdr3_aa: CASSPWRDSPGELFF

d_call: NA
v_call: TRBV7-2
clone_size: NA
j_call: TRBJ1-5
cdr3_nt: TGTGCCAGCAGCTTAGGGAGCGGGAGCAATCAGCCCCAGCATTTT
cdr3_aa: CASSLGSGSNQPQHF

d_call: NA
v_call: TRBV5-1
clone_size: NA
j_call: TRBJ2-7
cdr3_nt: TGCGCCAGCAGCTTGGCAAGGGGCACCTACGAGCAGTACTTC
cdr3_aa: CASSLARGTYEQYF

d_call: NA
v_call: TRBV3-1/TRBV3-2
clone_size: NA
j_call: TRBJ2-7
cdr3_nt: TGTGCCAGCAGCGGAAGGGGGTTTTCAAGTCGGGACGAGCAGTACTTC
cdr3_aa: CASSGRGFSSRDEQYF

d_call: TRBD1
v_call: TRBV20-1
clone_size: few
j_call: TRBJ2-5
cdr3_nt: TGCAGTACAGGGGAAGAGACCCAGTACTTC
cdr3_aa: CSTGEETQYF

d_call: TRBD2
v_call: TRBV6-5
clone_size: NA
j_call: TRBJ2-3
cdr3_nt: TGTGCCAGCAGAAAGAGCGGGGGAGCCACAGATACGCAGTATTTT
cdr3_aa: CASRKSGGATDTQYF

d_call: TRBD1
v_call: TRBV18
clone_size: NA
j_call: TRBJ1-1
cdr3_nt: TGTGCCAGCTCACCGGGACAGGGGGTCGGCATGAACACTGAAGCTTTCTTT
cdr3_aa: CASSPGQGVGMNTEAFF